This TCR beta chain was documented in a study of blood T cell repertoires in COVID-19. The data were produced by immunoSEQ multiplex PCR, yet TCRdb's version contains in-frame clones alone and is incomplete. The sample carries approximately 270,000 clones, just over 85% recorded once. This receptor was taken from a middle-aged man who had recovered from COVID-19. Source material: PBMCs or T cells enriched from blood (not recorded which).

In DNA, the CDR3 is TGCGCCAGCATACTAGCGGGGGGGCTAAATGAGCAGTTCTTC. It translates to CASILAGGLNEQFF. V and J are TRBV10-2 and TRBJ2-1; 13 nucleotides agree with TRBD2. The germline CDR1 and CDR2 sequences are WSHSY and SAAADI. The V gene end was trimmed by 7 bases and the J gene end by 7 bases; junction bases not matched to a gene: 4. This CDR3 has 14 amino acids.